Sequencing of this TCR beta chain was carried out in a study of shared clonotypes between healthy human individuals. In its sample, this clone was seen once. This table comes from immunoSEQ multiplex PCR, and its TCRdb copy is limited to in-frame clones, with some not included. Among more than 600,000 clones listed, under 95% were seen once. CD8 cells classed as naive were CD45RO-negative and positively selected for CCR7, excluding terminally differentiated effector memory CD45RA+ cells. This CDR3 comprises 13 residues. Germline-derived CDR1 and CDR2 are SEHNR and FQNEAQ (reference sequence). V lost 1 base, J lost 4 bases, and 7 bases lay in between.

The sample taken for sequencing was naive CD8+ T cells sorted from blood. V usage is TRBV7-9 and J usage is TRBJ2-5; D may be TRBD1 (5 bases). The clonotype originates from a man aged 25 to 40 in good health. The DNA of the CDR3 is TGTGCCAGCAGCTTAGGACAGATAGAGACCCAGTACTTC. Protein product: CASSLGQIETQYF.